A single sample gave rise to the 27 T cell receptor beta chains below, sequenced in a study of CD8 T cells in Susac syndrome. An input of about 0.5 to 1 ug of RNA was subjected to reverse transcription using random hexamers. Each CDR3 protein is one row after TCRdb ran MiXCR on the immunoSEQ multiplex PCR reads. The sample holds fewer than 250,000 distinct CDR3 sequences, around 93% seen once. Sample: CD4+ T cells from PBMCs. The receptor source for this set is a human donor in good health.

This clonotype is a singleton in its sample. Relative to the germline gene, one junction end is altered; a read error may explain this. The chain employs TRBV2 and TRBJ1-1, with D unclear. Germline CDR1 SNHLY, CDR2 FYNNEI. The length of the CDR3 is 11 residues. The CDR3 DNA follows: TGTGCCAGCAGCGAAGCGCCCCTGGCTTTCTTT. This encodes CASSEAPLAFF.

This chain connects TRBV6-1 to TRBJ1-6, with D unresolved. Trimming cost V 3 bases and J 7 bases, with 10 bases left between them. The CDR3 runs to 14 residues. From germline, CDR1 is MNHNS and CDR2 SASEGT. CDR3 protein: CASSDRLKNSPLHF. The CDR3 DNA sequence: TGTGCCAGCAGTGATCGACTAAAGAATTCACCCCTCCACTTT.

V usage is TRBV5-1 and J usage is TRBJ2-7; no firm D call. Trimming pared 5 bases from V and 0 bases from J, leaving 12 bases between. The CDR3 runs to 14 residues. CDR1 is SGHRS and CDR2 is YFSETQ in the germline V gene. The DNA for the CDR3 is TGCGCCAGCAGACCCACCGTCGACTCCTACGAGCAGTACTTC. Translation gives CASRPTVDSYEQYF.

This chain uses TRBV14 with TRBJ1-6, with D unresolved. Trimming took 0 bases from V and 3 from J, leaving 9 bases between them. CDR1 SGHDN and CDR2 FVKESK come from the germline V gene. The CDR3 contains 16 residues. CDR3 nucleotide sequence: TGTGCCAGCAGCCAAGAAAAAGGCTACTATAATTCACCCCTCCACTTT. Its protein is CASSQEKGYYNSPLHF.

V and J are TRBV7-8 and TRBJ2-1, with 11 bases matching TRBD2. Germline lookup yields CDR1 SGHVS and CDR2 FQNEAQ. The junction had 6 bases not matched to a gene; V was cut back by 7 bases and J by 10 bases. This CDR3 contains 13 residues. In DNA, the CDR3 is TGTGCCAGCACTGAGCTAGCGGGGGGCGAGCAGTTCTTC. Translation: CASTELAGGEQFF.

This clonotype was detected only once. The rearrangement links TRBV7-2 to TRBJ1-1; 8 nucleotides match TRBD1. The length of the CDR3 is 18 residues. Trimming cost V 3 bases and J 4 bases; bases outside gene matches: 16. Germline loops: CDR1 SGHTA, CDR2 FQGNSA. The CDR3 DNA reads TGTGCCAGCAGCTTTCGAGACAGGGGAATGTTCGGGGGCACTGAAGCTTTCTTT. It translates to CASSFRDRGMFGGTEAFF.

The rearrangement links TRBV7-3 to TRBJ1-1; TRBD1 aligns across 9 bases. Germline V gene lookup returns CDR1 SGHTA and CDR2 FQGTGA. Trimming cost V 4 bases and J 2 bases; bases outside gene matches: 5. This CDR3 spans 15 amino acids. CDR3 region: CASSSGTGPNTEAFF. CDR3 nucleotides: TGTGCCAGCAGCTCGGGGACAGGGCCCAACACTGAAGCTTTCTTT.

This clonotype was seen once. The V and J genes are TRBV3-1 and TRBJ1-6, with D perhaps matching TRBD1 (6 bases). This CDR3 contains 13 residues. In germline, CDR1 is LGHDT, CDR2 YNNKEL (reference sequence). Between the trimmed V and J ends, which lost 6 bases and 5 bases, there was a span of 8 bases. In nucleotides, the CDR3 is TGTGCCAGCAGGCGGACAGATAATTCACCCCTCCACTTT. This translates into CASRRTDNSPLHF.

The J gene is TRBJ2-3, the V gene TRBV3-1, with TRBD1 identical over 9 bases. The J segment lost 4 bases and the V segment lost 1 base, leaving 6 bases of the junction unmatched. Germline-derived CDR1 and CDR2 are LGHDT and YNNKEL (reference sequence). This CDR3 contains 16 residues. In DNA, the CDR3 is TGTGCCAGCAGCCAAGTTGGGACAGGGTTGGCAGATACGCAGTATTTT. It is translated as CASSQVGTGLADTQYF.

J is TRBJ2-5 and V is TRBV6-1; unclear D gene. Looked up from germline, CDR1 is MNHNS and CDR2 is SASEGT. V gave up 7 bases and J gave up 5 bases, with 17 bases separating them. This CDR3 region has 14 residues. CDR3 nucleotide sequence: TGTGCCAGCATTCAAGGGATTGGGTGGGAGACCCAGTACTTC. It specifies CASIQGIGWETQYF.

The chain employs TRBV3-1 and TRBJ1-6, with D hard to call. Germline V gene data show CDR1 as LGHDT and CDR2 as YNNKEL (reference sequence). The CDR3 covers 14 residues. The V end lost 8 bases, the J end lost 5 bases, and 13 bases lay between the germline ends. CDR3 residues: CASAWGRNNSPLHF. CDR3 coding DNA: TGTGCCAGCGCTTGGGGTAGGAATAATTCACCCCTCCACTTT.

The chain recombines TRBV3-1 with TRBJ2-1; TRBD2 matches 12 bases. Germline CDR1 reads LGHDT; CDR2 reads YNNKEL (reference sequence). This CDR3 contains 16 residues. The J segment lost 5 bases and the V segment lost 4 bases, leaving 6 bases of the junction unmatched. CDR3 in amino acids: CASSPQPSGGDNEQFF. CDR3 in DNA: TGTGCCAGCAGCCCGCAGCCTAGCGGGGGGGACAATGAGCAGTTCTTC.

CDR3 protein: CATVARSTDTQYF. In DNA form, the CDR3 reads TGTGCCACCGTTGCGCGGAGCACAGATACGCAGTATTTT. The chain couples TRBV10-3 to TRBJ2-3; D call uncertain. The CDR3 spans 13 residues. Germline lookup yields CDR1 ENHRY and CDR2 SYGVKD. V lost 10 bases and J 0 bases, leaving 11 bases between the germline ends.

This chain uses TRBV7-2 with TRBJ2-3; the match to TRBD2 covers 8 bases. CDR3 length: 15 residues. V lost 3 bases to trimming and J lost 8 bases; unmatched junction nucleotides: 10. Germline V lookup: CDR1 SGHTA, CDR2 FQGNSA. Here the CDR3 DNA reads TGTGCCAGCAGCTTCAGCGGGGGACGAGGGGTTACGCAGTATTTT. Translated, it gives CASSFSGGRGVTQYF.

The gene calls are TRBV12-3 or TRBV12-4 and TRBJ1-2; D call uncertain. This CDR3 comprises 13 residues. V lost 6 bases to trimming and J lost 7 bases, with 15 bases between them. The CDR3: CASSPDIGGGYTF. CDR3 coding DNA: TGTGCCAGCAGCCCCGACATTGGAGGTGGCTACACCTTC.

The gene calls are TRBV28 and TRBJ2-2; D gene uncertain. This CDR3 is built from 14 residues. Germline CDR1 and CDR2: MDHEN and SYDVKM. V was shortened by 5 bases and J by 5 bases, with 12 bases between the two germline ends. The CDR3 DNA reads as TGTGCCAGCAGTCCACAGCCTAGGACCGGGGAGCTGTTTTTT. Translation: CASSPQPRTGELFF.

The V gene is TRBV14, the J gene TRBJ2-1; 14 positions match TRBD2. This CDR3 is built from 16 residues. The trim removed 4 bases at V and 9 bases at J, leaving 8 bases unmatched. In germline, CDR1 is SGHDN, CDR2 FVKESK. In nucleotides, the CDR3 is TGTGCCAGCAGCCTCCCCGGGACTAGCGGGGGTATTGAGCAGTTCTTC. Translating gives CASSLPGTSGGIEQFF.

This clonotype was found once. The J gene is TRBJ1-4, the V gene TRBV9, with D hard to call. The CDR3 length is 17 residues. The V gene lost 0 bases and the J gene lost 3 bases, with 15 bases spanning the gap. Looked up from germline, CDR1 is SGDLS and CDR2 is YYNGEE. CDR3 protein: CASSVGASVGANEKLFF. The DNA for the CDR3 is TGTGCCAGCAGCGTAGGGGCCTCCGTCGGGGCTAATGAAAAACTGTTTTTT.

V and J are TRBV7-2 and TRBJ2-5, with D perhaps matching TRBD2 (5 bases). V dropped 0 bases and J dropped 2 bases, with 19 bases sitting between them. CDR1 is SGHTA and CDR2 is FQGNSA in the germline V gene. This CDR3 is built from 18 residues. CDR3 amino acids: CASSLAPYRGKLQETQYF. As DNA, the CDR3 is TGTGCCAGCAGCTTAGCGCCGTATCGAGGGAAACTTCAAGAGACCCAGTACTTC.

CDR3 sequence: CSASGGGVGEQYF. The CDR3 bases are TGCAGCGCCTCGGGGGGGGGCGTCGGCGAGCAGTACTTC. This rearrangement joins TRBV29-1 to TRBJ2-7; 8 bases match TRBD2. The CDR3 covers 13 residues. Germline assignment: CDR1 SQVTM and CDR2 ANQGSEA. The ends lost 7 bases at V and 6 bases at J; junction bases unmatched: 11.

The V call is TRBV9, the J call TRBJ1-3; D perhaps matches TRBD1 (5 bases). The V gene lost 3 bases and the J gene lost 0 bases, with 13 bases spanning the gap. The germline V gene has CDR1 SGDLS and CDR2 YYNGEE. This CDR3 region has 16 residues. The CDR3 DNA follows: TGTGCCAGCAGCGCCTTGGGGGAGTTCTCTGGAAACACCATATATTTT. Its translation is CASSALGEFSGNTIYF.

The rearrangement uses TRBV10-3 and TRBJ1-1; D is perhaps TRBD1 (5 bases). Germline lookup yields CDR1 ENHRY and CDR2 SYGVKD. The CDR3 runs to 12 residues. The germline V and J ends were trimmed by 3 bases and 10 bases, with 12 bases remaining between them. CDR3 coding DNA: TGTGCCATCAGTGACGGGGGTTGGAGAGCTTTCTTT. As protein: CAISDGGWRAFF.

J is TRBJ2-5 and V is TRBV27, with 9 nucleotides matching TRBD1. Germline CDR1 reads MNHEY; CDR2 reads SMNVEV (reference sequence). V gave up 3 bases and J gave up 5 bases; unmatched junction bases: 10. This CDR3 has 16 residues. CDR3 residues: CASSFYRQGDRETQYF. In nucleotides, the CDR3 is TGTGCCAGCAGTTTCTACAGACAGGGGGATAGGGAGACCCAGTACTTC.

The chain links TRBV29-1 to TRBJ2-2; 7 bases are a match to TRBD1. The length of the CDR3 is 14 residues. The V gene end was trimmed by 4 bases and the J gene end by 5 bases; junction bases not matched to a gene: 7. The germline gives CDR1 SQVTM, CDR2 ANQGSEA. CDR3 nucleotides: TGCAGCGTTGGATGGAGACAGGGTACCGGGGAGCTGTTTTTT. Encoded protein: CSVGWRQGTGELFF.

In its sample, this clonotype was seen a few times. The gene calls are TRBV6-1 and TRBJ2-5; D is unresolved. The germline V gene has CDR1 MNHNS and CDR2 SASEGT. The length of the CDR3 is 11 residues. Deletions cut 2 bases from V and 4 bases from J, with 2 bases between. CDR3: CASSESETQYF. The CDR3 DNA is TGTGCCAGCAGTGAATCAGAGACCCAGTACTTC.

This chain uses TRBV29-1 with TRBJ2-7, with D tentatively TRBD1 (5 bases). V lost 6 bases and J 7 bases, leaving 16 bases between the germline ends. The length of the CDR3 is 12 residues. CDR1 and CDR2 (germline): SQVTM, ANQGSEA. The CDR3 protein is CSVESGNREQYF. In DNA, the CDR3 is TGCAGCGTGGAATCAGGGAACCGAGAGCAGTACTTC.

The V call is TRBV29-1, the J call TRBJ1-1; D uncertain. The germline V gene encodes CDR1 SQVTM and CDR2 ANQGSEA. Trimming took off 4 bases at V and 1 base at J, with 13 bases between the two ends. This CDR3 is 14 amino acids long. The CDR3, as DNA: TGCAGCGTTGCCAGACTAGGAGAGAACACTGAAGCTTTCTTT. Translating gives CSVARLGENTEAFF.